The source of this T cell receptor beta chain is a study of control samples from healthy donors and cancer patients. The CDR3 is 18 residues long. Germline CDR1 reads SGDLS; CDR2 reads YYNGEE. The ends lost 4 bases at V and 7 bases at J; junction bases unmatched: 12. Generated by immunoSEQ multiplex PCR, the TCRdb table keeps only in-frame clones and is missing some. The sample lists over 7,500 clones; 90% to 95% were seen once. This TCR was sampled from a man in his 60s with colorectal cancer. The sample taken for sequencing was PBMCs. The chain carries TRBV9 and TRBJ2-1; the match to TRBD2 covers 15 bases. The CDR3 sequence is CASSRTSGGATGRNEQFF. CDR3 in DNA: TGTGCCAGCAGCCGGACTAGCGGGGGGGCCACGGGGAGGAATGAGCAGTTCTTC.